The entry below describes one TCR beta chain. Antigen: not known. Generated by immunoSEQ multiplex PCR, the TCRdb table keeps only in-frame clones and is missing some. The top ten hold 15% to 20% of the sample, which has tens of thousands of clones, roughly 80% seen once. The data belong to a study of vaccination effects on CD4 cells after COVID-19. With the ViraFEST assay, the study expanded antigen-specific CD4+ T cells using viral peptide pools, then sequenced them. Investigators separated out CD4+ T cells once 10 days of culture had passed. Neither prior SARS-CoV-2 infection nor positive nucleocapsid antibodies were present in the vaccine recipients. Replacing half the medium with IL-2 medium was done on days 3 and 7. Per germline, CDR1 LNHDA and CDR2 SQIVND (reference sequence). V lost 1 base to trimming and J lost 2 bases, with 17 bases between them. The CDR3 has 17 residues.

The sequence came from a human donor who received a COVID-19 vaccine. The chain recombines TRBV19 with TRBJ1-2; unclear D gene. This specimen was CD4+ T cells from PBMCs cultured with HCoV-NL63 spike peptides, taken before COVID-19 vaccination. The CDR3 DNA reads as TGTGCCAGTAGTATAGGGAGAGACCCCGGCCTCAACTATGGCTACACCTTC. It specifies CASSIGRDPGLNYGYTF.